Following are 31 T cell receptor beta chains from one sample sequenced in a study of OX40 agonist ivuxolimab in advanced cancers. Sequenced by immunoSEQ multiplex PCR; TCRdb stores in-frame clones only, minus some. The sample carries tens of thousands of clones, more than 75% recorded once. Specimen: CD4+ or CD8+ T cells sorted from blood, collected in a trial of the OX40 agonist ivuxolimab. These receptors all come from an adult with an advanced solid tumor such as melanoma, head and neck, liver or kidney cancer.

The chain couples TRBV5-5 to TRBJ2-1; tentatively, D is TRBD2 (5 bases). Looked up from germline, CDR1 is SGHKS and CDR2 is YYEKEE (reference sequence). The CDR3 runs 14 residues. Trimming stripped 1 base from V and 7 bases from J, with 12 bases between. The CDR3, as DNA: TGTGCCAGCAGCTTGCTGCGGACTCAAAATGAGCAGTTCTTC. Translation gives CASSLLRTQNEQFF.

V gene TRBV9 combines with J gene TRBJ2-1, with 11 bases lining up with TRBD2. The CDR3 spans 16 residues. In germline, CDR1 is SGDLS, CDR2 YYNGEE. Trimming took 3 bases from V and 4 from J; bases not matched to a gene: 6. The CDR3 nucleotides are TGTGCCAGCAGCGCACTCCTAGCGGGGGGTTACAATGAGCAGTTCTTC. Encoded protein: CASSALLAGGYNEQFF.

The chain carries TRBV7-9 and TRBJ2-7, with TRBD1 matching over 7 bases. This CDR3 contains 15 residues. Germline V gene sequence: CDR1 SEHNR, CDR2 FQNEAQ (reference sequence). J was trimmed by 1 base and V by 6 bases; bases with no gene match: 9. For the CDR3, the DNA is TGTGCCAGCAGTCTCGACAGGGACCCGTCCTACGAGCAGTACTTC. Protein sequence: CASSLDRDPSYEQYF.

This chain connects TRBV19 to TRBJ2-7; D not certain. V dropped 4 bases and J dropped 3 bases, with 10 bases sitting between them. Germline CDR1 and CDR2: LNHDA and SQIVND (reference sequence). The CDR3 totals 13 residues. CDR3 DNA sequence: TGTGCCAGTAGTACCCAAGACAACTACGAGCAGTACTTC. The encoded protein is CASSTQDNYEQYF.

V usage is TRBV19 and J usage is TRBJ1-1; the D gene is possibly TRBD1 (5 bases). This CDR3 has 12 amino acids. CDR1 and CDR2 from the germline V gene are LNHDA and SQIVND (reference sequence). The V and J ends lost 7 bases and 11 bases respectively, with 17 bases between them. Written as DNA, the CDR3 is TGTGCCAGTATGTACCCACAAGGGGACGCTTTCTTT. Protein product: CASMYPQGDAFF.

The rearrangement uses TRBV4-2 and TRBJ2-7, with D unclear. The CDR3 runs 14 residues. The germline V gene has CDR1 LGHNA and CDR2 YNFKEQ. Trimming removed 2 bases from V and 4 bases from J, with 12 bases in between. CDR3 sequence (DNA): TGTGCCAGCAGCCAAAATGTGGGTGGGTACGAGCAGTACTTC. Encoded protein: CASSQNVGGYEQYF.

The chain employs TRBV5-8 and TRBJ2-7; 10 positions match TRBD2. The germline V gene has CDR1 SGHTS and CDR2 YDEGEE. The J segment lost 3 bases and the V segment lost 2 bases, leaving 11 bases of the junction unmatched. CDR3 length: 17 amino acids. The CDR3 region is CASSFRDGAGGRYEQYF. The CDR3 DNA sequence: TGTGCCAGCAGCTTTAGGGACGGAGCGGGAGGGCGCTACGAGCAGTACTTC.

The rearrangement joins TRBV9 to TRBJ2-3, with TRBD2 identical over 9 bases. This CDR3 has 17 residues. Germline loops: CDR1 SGDLS, CDR2 YYNGEE. J lost 0 bases, V lost 2 bases, and 7 bases had no gene match. As DNA, the CDR3 is TGTGCCAGCAGCGTGGGTAGCGGGGGCCTAAGCACAGATACGCAGTATTTT. Translation: CASSVGSGGLSTDTQYF.

The chain links TRBV6-5 to TRBJ2-5; D is perhaps TRBD2 (7 bases). TRBJ2-7 matches the DNA end more closely, so the J call is doubtful. CDR1 MNHEY and CDR2 SVGAGI come from the germline V gene. CDR3 size: 15 residues. The CDR3 DNA follows: TGTGCCAGCAGTTACTCCTTGGGGGGGCTGGACGAGCAGTACTTC. Its translation is CASSYSLGGLDEQYF.

This clone was detected only once. This sequence joins TRBV19 and TRBJ1-4, with D perhaps TRBD1 (6 bases). The CDR3 spans 17 residues. CDR1 and CDR2 from the germline V gene are LNHDA and SQIVND (reference sequence). V lost 5 bases and J 0 bases, leaving 16 bases between the germline ends. CDR3 sequence (DNA): TGTGCCAGTAGTGAATCCGGGACACCTGCAACTAATGAAAAACTGTTTTTT. Its translation: CASSESGTPATNEKLFF.

The chain joins TRBV18 to TRBJ2-7, with TRBD1 matching 11 bases. The CDR3 sequence is 19 residues long. J gave up 5 bases and V 3 bases, and 18 bases lay outside the gene matches. From germline, CDR1 is KGHSH and CDR2 LQKENI. CDR3 sequence: CASSPEHAYRTGGADEQYF. The CDR3 DNA reads as TGTGCCAGCTCACCTGAACATGCCTACCGGACAGGGGGCGCGGACGAGCAGTACTTC.

The rearrangement links TRBV28 to TRBJ2-7, with 13 bases identical to TRBD2. Germline V gene lookup returns CDR1 MDHEN and CDR2 SYDVKM. After removal of 3 bases from V and 4 bases from J, the junction contained 3 bases not matched to a gene. The CDR3 sequence is 15 residues long. The CDR3 here is CASSLGLAGIYEQYF. For the CDR3, the DNA is TGTGCCAGCAGTTTGGGACTAGCGGGAATTTACGAGCAGTACTTC.

J is TRBJ1-2 and V is TRBV5-5; 7 bases map to TRBD1. Germline V lookup: CDR1 SGHKS, CDR2 YYEKEE (reference sequence). The V and J ends lost 4 bases and 4 bases, in that order; junction bases with no gene match: 13. The CDR3 has 16 amino acids. The DNA of the CDR3 is TGTGCCAGCAGCCCGACCGACAGGGTAGGAGTCTATGGCTACACCTTC. As protein: CASSPTDRVGVYGYTF.

This rearrangement joins TRBV7-8 to TRBJ2-7; 7 bases are a match to TRBD1. J gave up 3 bases and V 1 base, and 3 bases lay outside the gene matches. The CDR3 has 14 amino acids. CDR1 is SGHVS and CDR2 is FQNEAQ in the germline V gene. The CDR3 DNA reads TGTGCCAGCAGCTTAGGCAGGGGGAACTACGAGCAGTACTTC. This encodes CASSLGRGNYEQYF.

This chain links TRBV13 with TRBJ1-1; D remains unclear. V lost 4 bases to trimming and J lost 2 bases, with 8 bases between them. CDR3 length: 13 residues. Germline assignment: CDR1 PRHDT and CDR2 FYEKMQ (reference sequence). The CDR3 DNA reads as TGTGCCAGCAGCTCAGAGATAAACACTGAAGCTTTCTTT. It codes for CASSSEINTEAFF.

V is TRBV27 and J is TRBJ2-1; TRBD2 might be the D (6 bases). Trimming pared 5 bases from V and 7 bases from J, leaving 9 bases between. Per germline, CDR1 MNHEY and CDR2 SMNVEV (reference sequence). This CDR3 is built from 12 residues. This chain's CDR3 is CASSLTRNEQFF. As DNA, the CDR3 is TGTGCCAGCAGTCTGACTAGAAATGAGCAGTTCTTC.

This chain joins TRBV6-5 and TRBJ2-5, with TRBD1 matching 7 bases. Germline values: CDR1 MNHEY, CDR2 SVGAGI. V dropped 2 bases and J dropped 5; count of bases not matched to a gene: 11. The CDR3 consists of 16 residues. This chain's CDR3 is CASSYLVRGISETQYF. In DNA, the CDR3 is TGTGCCAGCAGTTACCTGGTCAGGGGGATTTCTGAGACCCAGTACTTC.

The V and J genes are TRBV25-1 and TRBJ2-4; 8 bases match TRBD1. CDR1 MGHDK and CDR2 SYGVNS come from the germline V gene. The CDR3 covers 13 residues. After removal of 6 bases from V and 9 bases from J, the junction contained 7 bases not matched to a gene. The CDR3 spells CASRLQGDPIQYF. The CDR3 DNA sequence: TGTGCCAGCAGACTACAGGGGGACCCCATTCAGTACTTC.

V usage is TRBV27 and J usage is TRBJ2-2; D gene uncertain. Germline CDR1 reads MNHEY; CDR2 reads SMNVEV (reference sequence). V was pared by 5 bases and J by 2 bases, with 15 bases between. This CDR3 has 16 residues. In DNA, the CDR3 is TGTGCCAGCAGTCTCCTCTTTGGGATTAACACCGGGGAGCTGTTTTTT. Protein sequence: CASSLLFGINTGELFF.

V usage is TRBV6-1 and J usage is TRBJ2-5; maybe TRBD1 (6 bases). Germline CDR1 is MNHNS and CDR2 is SASEGT. The germline V and J ends were trimmed by 3 bases and 0 bases, with 17 bases remaining between them. The CDR3 runs 17 residues. CDR3 nucleotide sequence: TGTGCCAGCAGTGATGGGGGCTACACAGGCTACCAAGAGACCCAGTACTTC. Residues: CASSDGGYTGYQETQYF.

The chain carries TRBV19 and TRBJ2-2, with a tentative D call TRBD2 (5 bases). Trimming shortened V by 6 bases and J by 7 bases, and 9 bases separated the two germline ends. Germline assignment: CDR1 LNHDA and CDR2 SQIVND (reference sequence). The CDR3 contains 12 residues. As DNA, the CDR3 is TGTGCCAGTAGCTTCGGAGGCGGGGAGCTGTTTTTT. This translates into CASSFGGGELFF.

V gene TRBV4-3 combines with J gene TRBJ2-1; the D gene could be TRBD1 or TRBD2 (5 bases each). The CDR3 consists of 16 residues. Between the trimmed V and J ends, which lost 1 base and 8 bases, there was a span of 18 bases. Germline V gene data show CDR1 as LGHNA and CDR2 as YSLEER. In DNA form, the CDR3 reads TGCGCCAGCAGCCAAGGGGGGACCCCTGCCTGGGATGAGCAGTTCTTC. Translation gives CASSQGGTPAWDEQFF.

The gene calls are TRBV9 and TRBJ1-1; D is unclear. Deletions cut 1 base from V and 6 bases from J, with 16 bases between. Germline CDR1 and CDR2: SGDLS and YYNGEE. The length of the CDR3 is 15 residues. CDR3 DNA: TGTGCCAGCAGCGTATATATGGGAGATGGTGCTGAAGCTTTCTTT. Protein product: CASSVYMGDGAEAFF.

The rearrangement joins TRBV2 to TRBJ2-2; TRBD1 might be the D (7 bases). CDR1 and CDR2 from the germline V gene are SNHLY and FYNNEI. The length of the CDR3 is 15 residues. V lost 8 bases and J 6 bases, leaving 19 bases between the germline ends. The CDR3 DNA reads as TGTGCCAGCTCGGCGGGACAGCTAGCACCCGGGGAGCTGTTTTTT. Translation: CASSAGQLAPGELFF.

The rearrangement links TRBV9 to TRBJ2-1; 10 bases match TRBD1. J lost 4 bases, V lost 3 bases, and 7 bases had no gene match. Germline V CDR1 and CDR2: SGDLS, YYNGEE. CDR3 length: 16 amino acids. CDR3 residues: CASSGLGQGGYNEQFF. Here the CDR3 DNA reads TGTGCCAGCAGCGGACTCGGACAGGGGGGGTACAATGAGCAGTTCTTC. Filled out from reference TRBV9 and TRBJ2-1, the complete variable domain reads DSGVTQTPKHLITATGQRVTLRCSPRSGDLSVYWYQQSLDQGLQFLIQYYNGEERAKGNILERFSAQQFPDLHSELNLSSLELGDSALYFCASSGLGQGGYNEQFFGPGTRLTVL.

V usage is TRBV7-9 and J usage is TRBJ1-4; tentative D call: TRBD1 (6 bases). CDR1 is SEHNR and CDR2 is FQNEAQ in the germline V gene (reference sequence). There are 15 residues in the CDR3. V lost 5 bases, J lost 5 bases, and 15 bases lay in between. CDR3 bases: TGTGCCAGCAGCATTGGGGGGCCCCGGAATGAAAAACTGTTTTTT. It is translated as CASSIGGPRNEKLFF.

This chain uses TRBV4-1 with TRBJ2-1; 10 positions agree with TRBD2. V shed 7 bases and J 1 base; nucleotides not matched to a gene: 4. This CDR3 region has 15 residues. Germline V gives CDR1 MGHRA, CDR2 YSYEKL. In DNA, the CDR3 is TGCGCCAGCAATAAGCGGGAGGGATCCTACAATGAGCAGTTCTTC. Protein product: CASNKREGSYNEQFF.

The chain combines TRBV19 with TRBJ1-5; no reliable D call. Germline loops: CDR1 LNHDA, CDR2 SQIVND (reference sequence). The CDR3 totals 14 residues. The V end was cut by 6 bases, the J end by 0 bases, with 9 bases between. In DNA, the CDR3 is TGTGCCAGTAGAGCAGTGTTTAGCAATCAGCCCCAGCATTTT. This encodes CASRAVFSNQPQHF.

The rearrangement uses TRBV9 and TRBJ2-6; 7 bases are a match to TRBD1. Germline V gene lookup returns CDR1 SGDLS and CDR2 YYNGEE. The CDR3 is made up of 16 amino acids. Trimming at V came to 1 base and at J to 4 bases, leaving 5 bases not matched to a gene. The DNA for the CDR3 is TGTGCCAGCAGCGTAAGTAGGGGACAGGGGGCCAACGTCCTGACTTTC. As protein: CASSVSRGQGANVLTF.

The genes are TRBV4-3 and TRBJ2-2, with D tentatively TRBD2 (7 bases). V lost 5 bases and J 7 bases, leaving 17 bases between the germline ends. This CDR3 region has 15 residues. Looked up from germline, CDR1 is LGHNA and CDR2 is YSLEER. CDR3: CASSLWGGHGGELFF. The DNA for the CDR3 is TGCGCCAGCAGCTTGTGGGGGGGACATGGCGGGGAGCTGTTTTTT.

The count of this clone is one. This sequence joins TRBV27 and TRBJ2-7; possibly TRBD1 for D (6 bases). Germline CDR1 MNHEY, CDR2 SMNVEV (reference sequence). Trimming removed 7 bases at V and 3 bases at J, with 22 bases between. The CDR3 is 16 amino acids. The CDR3 bases are TGTGCCAGCACTCCCATTGGGACACTGGCCTACTACGAGCAGTACTTC. Its translation is CASTPIGTLAYYEQYF.